The 29 T cell receptor beta chains below all came from one sample that was sequenced in a study of T cells in tuberculosis (dated by TCRdb to between 2017 and 2018). Library creation used the immunoSEQ multiplex PCR assay. TCRdb took this table from immuneACCESS and kept in-frame rearrangements with V and J called. Such tables lack part of the clones; where checked against another copy, unresolved V genes explain under half of the gap, and the rest is unexplained. This sample gives 25,000 to 35,000 clones in total; roughly 93% of them show up just once. Of the sample, about 4.9% falls within the top ten clones. The specimen was PBMCs. The source is a donor aged 10 to 29 with latent tuberculosis or without tuberculosis infection.

The chain links TRBV5-1 to TRBJ2-7; D is unclear. This CDR3 is built from 13 residues. V dropped 0 bases and J dropped 4 bases, with 8 bases sitting between them. Per germline, CDR1 SGHRS and CDR2 YFSETQ. CDR3 in DNA: TGCGCCAGCAGCTTGGTGGAGAAATACGAGCAGTACTTC. It translates to CASSLVEKYEQYF. Full variable domain (remainder filled in from reference TRBV5-1 and TRBJ2-7): KAGVTQTPRYLIKTRGQQVTLSCSPISGHRSVSWYQQTPGQGLQFLFEYFSETQRNKGNFPGRFSGRQFSNSRSEMNVSTLELGDSALYLCASSLVEKYEQYFGPGTRLTVT.

V is TRBV2 and J is TRBJ1-5; TRBD1 aligns across 8 bases. Germline assignment: CDR1 SNHLY and CDR2 FYNNEI. J lost 7 bases, V lost 5 bases, and 4 bases had no gene match. This CDR3 comprises 13 residues. CDR3 loop: CASSQGARQPQHF. For the CDR3, the DNA is TGTGCCAGCAGTCAGGGGGCGCGGCAGCCCCAGCATTTT. Full variable domain (missing parts from reference TRBV2 and TRBJ1-5): EPEVTQTPSHQVTQMGQEVILRCVPISNHLYFYWYRQILGQKVEFLVSFYNNEISEKSEIFDDQFSVERPDGSNFTLKIRSTKLEDSAMYFCASSQGARQPQHFGDGTRLSIL.

This clone has just a few counts. The V and J genes are TRBV5-1 and TRBJ1-1; D is undetermined. The germline V gene encodes CDR1 SGHRS and CDR2 YFSETQ. Trimming took off 7 bases at V and 7 bases at J, with 17 bases between the two ends. The CDR3 spans 13 residues. The CDR3 is CASSQWEVGEAFF. The CDR3 bases are TGCGCCAGCTCCCAATGGGAGGTGGGTGAAGCTTTCTTT.

The rearrangement uses TRBV7-9 and TRBJ1-5; 9 nucleotides agree with TRBD1. The V gene's germline CDR1 is SEHNR and CDR2 FQNEAQ (reference sequence). Trimming cost V 2 bases and J 3 bases; bases outside gene matches: 8. CDR3 length: 17 residues. The CDR3 DNA is TGTGCCAGCAGCTTAAGGACAGGGGCTTGTGCCAATCAGCCCCAGCATTTT. Translation: CASSLRTGACANQPQHF.

V gene TRBV28 combines with J gene TRBJ1-4, with 10 bases aligning to TRBD1. The junction had 10 bases not matched to a gene; V was cut back by 4 bases and J by 8 bases. The CDR3 is 16 residues long. From germline, CDR1 is MDHEN and CDR2 SYDVKM. Here the CDR3 reads CASSSPFDRGHEKLFF. The CDR3, as DNA: TGTGCCAGCAGTTCACCTTTCGACAGGGGGCACGAAAAACTGTTTTTT.

The chain has TRBV7-2 and TRBJ2-7; tentative D call: TRBD2 (6 bases). Germline loops: CDR1 SGHTA, CDR2 FQGNSA. The V end lost 4 bases, the J end lost 4 bases, and 17 bases lay between the germline ends. This CDR3 is built from 15 residues. The CDR3 loop is CASSSPPPLAYEQYF. CDR3 DNA sequence: TGTGCCAGCAGCTCCCCGCCCCCCCTAGCGTACGAGCAGTACTTC.

The rearrangement links TRBV11-2 to TRBJ1-1, with 8 bases lining up with TRBD1. Germline V gene lookup returns CDR1 SGHAT and CDR2 FQNNGV. The CDR3 has 13 residues. J gave up 9 bases and V 5 bases, and 8 bases lay outside the gene matches. The CDR3 coding sequence is TGTGCCAGCAGCCCTAATCGACAGGGGAAAGCTTTCTTT. Protein sequence: CASSPNRQGKAFF.

The chain joins TRBV6-6 to TRBJ2-7; perhaps TRBD2 as D (5 bases). The germline V gene encodes CDR1 MNHNY and CDR2 SVGAGI (reference sequence). V was pared by 5 bases and J by 8 bases, with 16 bases between. This CDR3 is 13 amino acids long. The CDR3 protein is CASSTSDSGKQYF. CDR3 nucleotides: TGTGCCAGCAGTACATCGGACTCGGGGAAGCAGTACTTC.

CDR3 loop: CASSSNGGNQPQHF. CDR3 nucleotide sequence: TGTGCCAGCAGCTCCAACGGGGGAAATCAGCCCCAGCATTTT. The chain has TRBV5-4 and TRBJ1-5; a weak D match, TRBD1 (5 bases). CDR1 is SGHNT, CDR2 YYREEE, per germline (reference sequence). This CDR3 has 14 amino acids. V dropped 3 bases and J dropped 4 bases, with 11 bases sitting between them. Drawing the rest from reference TRBV5-4 and TRBJ1-5, the complete variable domain is ETGVTQSPTHLIKTRGQQVTLRCSSQSGHNTVSWYQQALGQGPQFIFQYYREEENGRGNFPPRFSGLQFPNYSSELNVNALELDDSALYLCASSSNGGNQPQHFGDGTRLSIL.

The rearrangement joins TRBV4-1 to TRBJ2-7, with D possibly matching TRBD1 (5 bases). Germline CDR1 reads MGHRA; CDR2 reads YSYEKL. V shed 3 bases and J shed 3 bases, with 9 bases lying between them. CDR3 length equals 13 residues. The chain's CDR3 is CASSHRVNYEQYF. CDR3 in DNA: TGCGCCAGCAGCCACAGGGTCAACTACGAGCAGTACTTC.

This clone was seen a handful of times. This rearrangement joins TRBV6-4 to TRBJ2-3; 9 bases match TRBD2. This CDR3 region has 14 residues. Germline lookup yields CDR1 MRHNA and CDR2 SNTAGT. The V and J ends lost 3 bases and 4 bases, in that order; junction bases with no gene match: 2. The CDR3 sequence is CASSEREGPDTQYF. CDR3 nucleotides: TGTGCCAGCAGTGAGCGGGAGGGCCCAGATACGCAGTATTTT.

The rearrangement joins TRBV25-1 to TRBJ2-3; 8 bases align to TRBD1. The CDR3 totals 14 residues. The V and J ends lost 3 bases and 4 bases, in that order; junction bases with no gene match: 3. The germline V gene has CDR1 MGHDK and CDR2 SYGVNS. The CDR3 protein is CASSDRGRADTQYF. DNA of the CDR3: TGTGCCAGCAGTGACAGGGGGCGGGCAGATACGCAGTATTTT.

This chain joins TRBV6-1 and TRBJ1-1, with D possibly being TRBD1 (6 bases). The CDR3 totals 13 residues. The V gene's germline CDR1 is MNHNS and CDR2 SASEGT. The V gene lost 6 bases and the J gene lost 4 bases, with 12 bases spanning the gap. The CDR3 coding sequence is TGTGCCAGCAGGAAGGACAGATTCACTGAAGCTTTCTTT. Encoded protein: CASRKDRFTEAFF.

This clone was seen a single time. The V call is TRBV13, the J call TRBJ1-2; 7 bases map to TRBD1. The V and J ends lost 3 bases and 5 bases, in that order; junction bases with no gene match: 3. Germline V lookup: CDR1 PRHDT, CDR2 FYEKMQ (reference sequence). The CDR3 contains 13 residues. For the CDR3, the DNA is TGTGCCAGCAGCTTCAGGGGGACTTATGGCTACACCTTC. Translation: CASSFRGTYGYTF.

The genes are TRBV2 and TRBJ2-7, with TRBD1 as a possible D gene (6 bases). This CDR3 has 15 residues. The germline CDR1 and CDR2 sequences are SNHLY and FYNNEI. Trimming shortened V by 3 bases and J by 2 bases, and 14 bases separated the two germline ends. The CDR3 region has the DNA TGTGCCAGCAGTGATGTACAGGGCGCCGCCTACGAGCAGTACTTC. Its translation is CASSDVQGAAYEQYF.

This chain links TRBV6-1 with TRBJ2-5; D is ambiguous. Germline V CDR1 and CDR2: MNHNS, SASEGT. Trimming shortened V by 7 bases and J by 5 bases, and 8 bases separated the two germline ends. The CDR3 is made up of 11 amino acids. Written as DNA, the CDR3 is TGTGCCAGCACCAACGGGGAGACCCAGTACTTC. This sequence encodes CASTNGETQYF.

This clone has a handful of counts. The rearrangement joins TRBV19 to TRBJ1-5; D might be TRBD1 (5 bases). The CDR3 consists of 13 residues. The germline gives CDR1 LNHDA, CDR2 SQIVND (reference sequence). V was pared by 6 bases and J by 6 bases, with 12 bases between. The DNA for the CDR3 is TGTGCCAGTAGAACAGGTTTTGGTCAGCCCCAGCATTTT. Translation: CASRTGFGQPQHF. Complete variable domain (other parts from reference TRBV19 and TRBJ1-5): DGGITQSPKYLFRKEGQNVTLSCEQNLNHDAMYWYRQDPGQGLRLIYYSQIVNDFQKGDIAEGYSVSREKKESFPLTVTSAQKNPTAFYLCASRTGFGQPQHFGDGTRLSIL.

The rearrangement uses TRBV7-2 and TRBJ1-5; 8 nucleotides line up with TRBD1. The germline CDR1 and CDR2 sequences are SGHTA and FQGNSA. CDR3 size: 16 residues. Germline trimming cut 4 bases from V and 9 bases from J; bases unmatched to any gene: 14. The CDR3 sequence: CASSSSPGSGGLPQHF. DNA of the CDR3: TGTGCCAGCAGCTCTTCCCCGGGTTCAGGGGGCCTGCCCCAGCATTTT.

The chain employs TRBV25-1 and TRBJ2-1; D is perhaps TRBD1 (5 bases). The length of the CDR3 is 15 residues. V was trimmed by 4 bases and J by 1 base, leaving 11 bases between them. CDR1 MGHDK and CDR2 SYGVNS come from the germline V gene. The CDR3 DNA reads as TGTGCCAGCAGTGGAGGACAAAAGTCCTACAATGAGCAGTTCTTC. Encoded protein: CASSGGQKSYNEQFF. Looking up the rest from reference TRBV25-1 and TRBJ2-1 gives the full variable domain: EADIYQTPRYLVIGTGKKITLECSQTMGHDKMYWYQQDPGMELHLIHYSYGVNSTEKGDLSSESTVSRIRTEHFPLTLESARPSHTSQYLCASSGGQKSYNEQFFGPGTRLTVL.

The chain is built from TRBV28 and TRBJ2-7; perhaps TRBD1 as D (5 bases). V dropped 7 bases and J dropped 6 bases, with 22 bases sitting between them. From germline, CDR1 is MDHEN and CDR2 SYDVKM. The CDR3 extends over 15 amino acids. The CDR3: CASNPTGDRRGEQYF. CDR3 coding DNA: TGTGCCAGCAATCCAACAGGAGACCGAAGGGGCGAGCAGTACTTC.

V usage is TRBV28 and J usage is TRBJ2-4; tentatively, D is TRBD2 (6 bases). This CDR3 is built from 17 residues. Germline CDR1 MDHEN, CDR2 SYDVKM. Trimming shortened V by 2 bases and J by 0 bases, and 14 bases separated the two germline ends. The CDR3 DNA reads TGTGCCAGCAGTTTAGTGGGGGGAGCCAGAGCCAAAAACATTCAGTACTTC. It specifies CASSLVGGARAKNIQYF.

The V call is TRBV15, the J call TRBJ2-6, with D unclear. Germline lookup yields CDR1 LNHNV and CDR2 YYDKDF (reference sequence). V was pared by 0 bases and J by 0 bases, with 6 bases between. The CDR3 runs to 16 residues. This CDR3 reads CATSRDRFSGANVLTF. The CDR3 DNA reads TGTGCCACCAGCAGAGATCGTTTCTCTGGGGCCAACGTCCTGACTTTC.

V and J are TRBV6-5 and TRBJ1-5; the D gene is possibly TRBD1 (5 bases). The CDR3 has 14 amino acids. Trimming removed 1 base from V and 6 bases from J, with 10 bases in between. Germline V gene sequence: CDR1 MNHEY, CDR2 SVGAGI. CDR3 in amino acids: CASSYWGVGQPQHF. CDR3 DNA sequence: TGTGCCAGCAGTTACTGGGGGGTCGGTCAGCCCCAGCATTTT.

The rearrangement uses TRBV6-5 and TRBJ1-2; D is undetermined. V dropped 6 bases and J dropped 4 bases, with 15 bases sitting between them. Per the germline V gene, CDR1 is MNHEY and CDR2 is SVGAGI. The CDR3 is 14 residues long. CDR3 sequence: CASSPSSRGYGYTF. The CDR3 region has the DNA TGTGCCAGCAGCCCTTCGTCTCGGGGCTATGGCTACACCTTC.

This chain connects TRBV30 to TRBJ1-6; D perhaps matches TRBD1 (5 bases). Trimming shortened V by 2 bases and J by 10 bases, and 12 bases separated the two germline ends. CDR1 is GTSNPN and CDR2 is SVGIG in the germline V gene (reference sequence). This CDR3 contains 13 residues. The chain's CDR3 is CAWSFRVYSPLHF. Here the CDR3 DNA reads TGTGCCTGGAGTTTCAGGGTATACTCACCCCTCCACTTT.

The rearrangement links TRBV5-6 to TRBJ1-1, with unresolved D. Trimming removed 0 bases from V and 8 bases from J, with 8 bases in between. The CDR3 loop spans 12 amino acids. Germline V CDR1 and CDR2: SGHDT, YYEEEE. The CDR3 DNA sequence: TGTGCCAGCAGCTTGGGTCAGACAGAAGCTTTCTTT. This gives the protein CASSLGQTEAFF.

The chain links TRBV7-9 to TRBJ1-4; TRBD1 matches 8 bases. In germline, CDR1 is SEHNR, CDR2 FQNEAQ (reference sequence). CDR3 length: 14 amino acids. The junction had 5 bases not matched to a gene; V was cut back by 4 bases and J by 7 bases. The CDR3 DNA is TGTGCCAGCAGCTCCTCAGGGGGCTCTGAAAAACTGTTTTTT. Amino acids: CASSSSGGSEKLFF.

This chain joins TRBV29-1 and TRBJ2-3; the match to TRBD2 covers 10 bases. V dropped 5 bases and J dropped 2; count of bases not matched to a gene: 1. CDR1 and CDR2 from the germline V gene are SQVTM and ANQGSEA. The CDR3 consists of 13 residues. The CDR3 sequence is CSVTSGDTDTQYF. CDR3 DNA: TGCAGCGTTACTAGCGGGGACACAGATACGCAGTATTTT.

This clone has only one observation. The chain employs TRBV4-3 and TRBJ2-6; TRBD1 matches at 7 bases. The V gene end was trimmed by 0 bases and the J gene end by 1 base; junction bases not matched to a gene: 9. CDR1 and CDR2 (germline): LGHNA, YSLEER. This CDR3 spans 19 amino acids. CDR3 DNA: TGCGCCAGCAGCCAAGAGATCGGCAGGGGGTTGTCTGGGGCCAACGTCCTGACTTTC. This codes for CASSQEIGRGLSGANVLTF.